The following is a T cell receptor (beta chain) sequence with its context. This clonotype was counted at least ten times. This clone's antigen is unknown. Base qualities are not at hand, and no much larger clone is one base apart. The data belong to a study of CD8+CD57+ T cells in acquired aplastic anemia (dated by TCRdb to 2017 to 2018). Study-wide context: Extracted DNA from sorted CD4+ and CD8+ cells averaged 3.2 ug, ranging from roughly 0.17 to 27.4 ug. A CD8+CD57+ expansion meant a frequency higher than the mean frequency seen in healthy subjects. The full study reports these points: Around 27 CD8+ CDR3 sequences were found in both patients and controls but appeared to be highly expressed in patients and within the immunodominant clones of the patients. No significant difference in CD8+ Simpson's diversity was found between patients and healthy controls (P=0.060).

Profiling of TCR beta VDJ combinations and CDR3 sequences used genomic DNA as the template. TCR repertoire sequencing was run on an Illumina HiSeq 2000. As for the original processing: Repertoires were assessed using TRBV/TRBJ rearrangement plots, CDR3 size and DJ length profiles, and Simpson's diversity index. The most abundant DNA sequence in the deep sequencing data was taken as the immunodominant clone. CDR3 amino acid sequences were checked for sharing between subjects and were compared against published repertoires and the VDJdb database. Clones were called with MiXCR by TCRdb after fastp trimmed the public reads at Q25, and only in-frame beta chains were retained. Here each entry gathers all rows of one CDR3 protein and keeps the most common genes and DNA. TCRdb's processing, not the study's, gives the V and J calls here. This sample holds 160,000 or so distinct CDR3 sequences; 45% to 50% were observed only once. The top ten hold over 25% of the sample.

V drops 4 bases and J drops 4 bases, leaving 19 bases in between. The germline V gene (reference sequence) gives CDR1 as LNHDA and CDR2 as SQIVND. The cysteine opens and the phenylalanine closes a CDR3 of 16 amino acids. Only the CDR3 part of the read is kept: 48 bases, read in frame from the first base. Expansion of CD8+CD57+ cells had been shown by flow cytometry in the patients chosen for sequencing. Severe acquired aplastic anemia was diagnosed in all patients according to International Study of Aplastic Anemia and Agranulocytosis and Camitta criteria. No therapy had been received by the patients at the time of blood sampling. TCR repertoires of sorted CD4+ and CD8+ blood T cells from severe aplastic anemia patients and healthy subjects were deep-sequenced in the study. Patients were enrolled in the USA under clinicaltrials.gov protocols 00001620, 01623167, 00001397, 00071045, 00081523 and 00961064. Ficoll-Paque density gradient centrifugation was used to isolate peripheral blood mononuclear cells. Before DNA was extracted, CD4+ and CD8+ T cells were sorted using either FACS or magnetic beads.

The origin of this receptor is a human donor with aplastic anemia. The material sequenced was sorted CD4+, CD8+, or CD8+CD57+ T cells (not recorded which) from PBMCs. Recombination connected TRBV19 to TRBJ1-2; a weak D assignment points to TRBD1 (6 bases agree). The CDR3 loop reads CASSTHNTGIPYGYTF. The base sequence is TGTGCCAGTAGTACCCACAATACAGGGATCCCCTATGGCTACACCTTC.